This record covers a single TCR beta chain. As handled by the study authors: Estimates of nucleated cell counts were drawn from the amplification of reference gene primers. Some clones are missing from TCRdb's copy, which holds only in-frame ones; the method was immunoSEQ multiplex PCR. That table furnishes V, J and clone size, whereas the DNA furnished D and trimming. The table shows some 160,000 clones, with about four fifths occurring only once. CDR3 length: 15 residues. Per the germline V gene, CDR1 is GTSNPN and CDR2 is SVGIG (reference sequence). The V segment lost 2 bases and the J segment 4 bases; nucleotides outside the gene matches: 9. The data were obtained in a study of blood T cell repertoires in COVID-19. Study-level information: Samples of COVID-19 (acute and convalescent) were obtained from the United States, Italy and Spain. In each case, the material was cDNA or gDNA derived from T cells, B-cell-depleted T cells, or PBMCs.

The sequencing input was peripheral blood. This TCR derives from a woman at least 80 years old with acute or convalescent COVID-19. This chain uses TRBV30 with TRBJ1-2, with TRBD1 matching 8 bases. The CDR3 DNA reads TGTGCCTGGAGTATTCAGGGGGCGCGAGGCTATGGCTACACCTTC. Amino acid sequence: CAWSIQGARGYGYTF.